This TCR beta chain was captured in a study of blood T cell repertoires in COVID-19 (dated by TCRdb to 2019 to 2021). Regarding the research as a whole: The collaborator samples originated in the United States, Italy and Spain and spanned the acute and convalescent phases of COVID-19. The prospective study material was composed of cDNA or gDNA derived from T cells, B-cell-depleted T cells, or PBMCs. Subjects who had been exposed to COVID-19, were actively infected with it, or had recovered from it provided the deeply sampled blood TCRbeta repertoires that made up the dataset. The repertoires were released in a freely available public database meant as a resource for research on the immune response to SARS-CoV-2. The samples were drawn from the first 160 participants of the ongoing ImmuneRACE study and from more than 1,000 subjects provided by 6 global collaborators. Sample metadata almost always included a de-identified subject ID, COVID-19 status, age in years and sex. Where available, HLA class I and class II types were obtained from metadata supplied by the sample provider rather than from assay-based typing. What the authors observed across the whole study: The quantity of clinical and demographic metadata differed by source and by participant and was supplied without curation.

Worth noting for this clone: Its cognate antigen has yet to be identified. Base qualities were left out, and no much larger clone turns up one base away.

The immunoSEQ Assay, a bias-controlled multiplex PCR, was used to amplify TCRbeta CDR3 regions from genomic DNA. Processing in the source paper ran as follows. Within the assay, amplification of reference gene primers was used to estimate how many nucleated cells each sample contained. To quantify the absolute abundance of each unique TCRbeta CDR3 rearrangement, sequence reads were collapsed and filtered. For each sample, productive Simpson clonality was calculated as the square root of Simpson's diversity index over productive rearrangements. TCRdb holds this immuneACCESS table with in-frame rearrangements only. Some clones are missing; in checked studies, unresolved V genes explain under half, and the rest has no known cause. That table is the source of V, J and clone size, and D and trimming were worked out from the DNA. The sample table holds roughly 170,000 clones, of which approximately 84% were seen once. Jointly, the top ten make up about 12% of the sample.

Participants in the prospective study were aged roughly 18 to 95 years, lived in more than 20 United States geographic areas, and enrolled through a virtual design. In the prospective study, cohorts were assigned on the basis of participant-reported clinical history obtained from a screening survey and a study questionnaire. Recovered participants in ImmuneRACE Cohort 3 were defined as having two consecutive negative NP/OP PCR tests, clearance from a healthcare professional, or resolution of symptoms. In the prospective study, whole blood, serum and a nasopharyngeal or oropharyngeal swab were collected from each participant by mobile phlebotomists. Participants in the prospective study had the option to provide additional blood draws and questionnaires over an approximately 2-month period. Before DNA extraction, prospective study blood samples were shipped either frozen or at room temperature.

The CDR3, cysteine through phenylalanine, is 12 amino acids long. CDR3 DNA only is kept here, 36 bases in frame from base 1. Between the V and J ends, shortened by 2 bases and 11 bases respectively, the junction contains 12 bases. CDR1 MNHEY and CDR2 SVGEGT are derived from the germline V gene. The source of this sequence is a man aged 50 to 60 who had recovered from COVID-19. Recombination linked TRBV6-2 or TRBV6-3 to TRBJ1-2; no D gene can be assigned with confidence. Sequences were obtained from PBMCs or T cells enriched from blood (not recorded which). Here the CDR3 is given as CASSYTPGMYTF. The nucleotides read TGTGCCAGCAGTTACACTCCGGGGATGTACACCTTC.